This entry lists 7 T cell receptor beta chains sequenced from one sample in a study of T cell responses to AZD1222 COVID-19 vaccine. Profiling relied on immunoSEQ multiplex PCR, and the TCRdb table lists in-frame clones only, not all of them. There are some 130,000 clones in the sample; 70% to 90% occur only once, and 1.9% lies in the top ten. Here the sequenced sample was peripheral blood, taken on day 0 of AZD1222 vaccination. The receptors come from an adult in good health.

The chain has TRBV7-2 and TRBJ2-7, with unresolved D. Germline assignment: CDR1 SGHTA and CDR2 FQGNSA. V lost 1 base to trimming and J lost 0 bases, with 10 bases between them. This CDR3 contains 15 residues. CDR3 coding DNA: TGTGCCAGCAGCTTAGAAGGTGGGAACTCCTACGAGCAGTACTTC. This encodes CASSLEGGNSYEQYF.

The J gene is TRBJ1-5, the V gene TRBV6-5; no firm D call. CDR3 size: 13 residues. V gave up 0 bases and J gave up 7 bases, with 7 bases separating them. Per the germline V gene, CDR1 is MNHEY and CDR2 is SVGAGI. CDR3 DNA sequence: TGTGCCAGCAGTTACTCGTTGGCCCAGCCCCAGCATTTT. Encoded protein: CASSYSLAQPQHF.

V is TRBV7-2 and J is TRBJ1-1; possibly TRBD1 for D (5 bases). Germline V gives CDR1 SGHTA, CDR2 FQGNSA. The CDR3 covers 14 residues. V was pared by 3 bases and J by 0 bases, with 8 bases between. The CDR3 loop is CASSFAGLNTEAFF. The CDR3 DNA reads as TGTGCCAGCAGCTTCGCAGGGCTGAACACTGAAGCTTTCTTT.

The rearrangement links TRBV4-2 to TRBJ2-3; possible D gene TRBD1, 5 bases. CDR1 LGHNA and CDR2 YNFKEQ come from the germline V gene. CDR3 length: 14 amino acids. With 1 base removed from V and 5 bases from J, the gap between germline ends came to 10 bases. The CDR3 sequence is CASSQVPREDTQYF. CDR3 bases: TGTGCCAGCAGCCAAGTCCCCAGGGAAGATACGCAGTATTTT.

Here the CDR3 DNA reads TGTGCCAGCAGCTCCGGGACAGCGACTAGCAATGAGCAGTTCTTC. Translating gives CASSSGTATSNEQFF. The gene calls are TRBV5-4 and TRBJ2-1; tentative D call: TRBD1 (7 bases). V lost 3 bases to trimming and J lost 6 bases, with 16 bases between them. The V gene's germline CDR1 is SGHNT and CDR2 YYREEE (reference sequence). The CDR3 totals 15 residues.

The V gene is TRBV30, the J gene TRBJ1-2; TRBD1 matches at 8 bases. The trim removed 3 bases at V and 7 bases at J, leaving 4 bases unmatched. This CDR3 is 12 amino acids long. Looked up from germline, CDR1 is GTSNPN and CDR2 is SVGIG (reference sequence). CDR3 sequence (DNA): TGTGCCTGGAGGACAGGGGATGCTGGCTACACCTTC. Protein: CAWRTGDAGYTF.

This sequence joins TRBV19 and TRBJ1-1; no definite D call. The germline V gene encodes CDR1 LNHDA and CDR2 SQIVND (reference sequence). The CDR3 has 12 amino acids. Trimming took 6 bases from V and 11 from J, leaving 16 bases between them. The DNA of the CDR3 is TGTGCCAGTAGCCGGGATGAGCCGACCGCTTTCTTT. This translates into CASSRDEPTAFF.